This TCR beta chain was obtained from a study of T cell repertoires in cytomegalovirus infection. The junction had 11 bases not matched to a gene; V was cut back by 4 bases and J by 2 bases. This CDR3 contains 17 residues. Looked up from germline, CDR1 is MGHRA and CDR2 is YSYEKL. This clonotype turned up a few times. Its specificity is unknown. TCRdb used MiXCR to reprocess the reads, holding one entry per CDR3 protein. The sample records around 100,000 distinct CDR3 sequences, roughly 40% being singletons. Sequencing used CD8+ T cells from cultured PBMCs, obtained from culture after CMV antigen stimulation. The source of this sequence is a human donor in good health (CMV status not recorded). Some clones in this sample may be carry-over from other donors' samples. V gene TRBV4-1 combines with J gene TRBJ1-5; 7 bases are shared with TRBD1. CDR3 sequence (DNA): TGCGCCAGCAGCCGCAGGACAGGTAGGAAAGGCAATCAGCCCCAGCATTTT. This codes for CASSRRTGRKGNQPQHF.